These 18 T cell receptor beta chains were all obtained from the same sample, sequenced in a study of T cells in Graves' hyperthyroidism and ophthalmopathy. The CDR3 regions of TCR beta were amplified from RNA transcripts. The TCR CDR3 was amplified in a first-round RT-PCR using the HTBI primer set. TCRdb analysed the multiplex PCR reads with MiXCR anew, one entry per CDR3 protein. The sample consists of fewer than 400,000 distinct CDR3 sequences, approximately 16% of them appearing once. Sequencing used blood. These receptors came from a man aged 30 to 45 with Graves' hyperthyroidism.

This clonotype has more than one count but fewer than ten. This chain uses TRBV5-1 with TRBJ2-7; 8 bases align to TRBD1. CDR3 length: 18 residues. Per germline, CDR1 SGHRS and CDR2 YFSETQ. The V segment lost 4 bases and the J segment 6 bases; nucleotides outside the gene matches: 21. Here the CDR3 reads CASSEVTRGPGVSPEQYF. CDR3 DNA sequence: TGCGCCAGCAGCGAAGTTACCAGGGGGCCTGGAGTATCACCCGAGCAGTACTTC.

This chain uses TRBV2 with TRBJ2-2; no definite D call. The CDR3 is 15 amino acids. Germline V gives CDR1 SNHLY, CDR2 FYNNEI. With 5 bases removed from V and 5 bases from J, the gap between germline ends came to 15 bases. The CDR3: CASSPLRARTGELFF. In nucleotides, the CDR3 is TGTGCCAGCAGTCCCCTCCGGGCCAGAACCGGGGAGCTGTTTTTT.

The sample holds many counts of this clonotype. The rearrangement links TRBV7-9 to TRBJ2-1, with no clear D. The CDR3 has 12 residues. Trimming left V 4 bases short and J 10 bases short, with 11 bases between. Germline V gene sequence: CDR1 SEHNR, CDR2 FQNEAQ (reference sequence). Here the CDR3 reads CASSSTAEEQFF. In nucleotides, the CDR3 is TGTGCCAGCAGCTCGACTGCTGAGGAGCAGTTCTTC. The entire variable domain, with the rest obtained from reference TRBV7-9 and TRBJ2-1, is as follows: DTGVSQNPRHKITKRGQNVTFRCDPISEHNRLYWYRQTLGQGPEFLTYFQNEAQLEKSRLLSDRFSAERPKGSFSTLEIQRTEQGDSAMYLCASSSTAEEQFFGPGTRLTVL.

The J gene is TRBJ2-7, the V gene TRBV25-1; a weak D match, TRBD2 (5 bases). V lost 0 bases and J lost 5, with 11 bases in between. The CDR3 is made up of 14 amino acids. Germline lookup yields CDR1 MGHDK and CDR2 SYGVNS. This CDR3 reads CASSEYKSGNEQYF. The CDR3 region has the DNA TGTGCCAGCAGTGAATATAAGTCCGGGAACGAGCAGTACTTC.

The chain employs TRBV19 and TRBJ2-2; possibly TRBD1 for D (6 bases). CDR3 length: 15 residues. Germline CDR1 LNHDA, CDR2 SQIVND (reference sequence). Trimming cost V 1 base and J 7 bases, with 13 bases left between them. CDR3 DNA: TGTGCCAGTAGTATAGTCTCGACAGGATACGGGGAGCTGTTTTTT. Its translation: CASSIVSTGYGELFF.

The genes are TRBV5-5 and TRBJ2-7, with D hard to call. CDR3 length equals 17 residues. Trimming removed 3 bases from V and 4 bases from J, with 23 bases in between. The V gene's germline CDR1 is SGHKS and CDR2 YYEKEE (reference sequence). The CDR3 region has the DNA TGTGCCAGCAGCTCACACAAATTCATCACGCTTGGATACGAGCAGTACTTC. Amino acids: CASSSHKFITLGYEQYF. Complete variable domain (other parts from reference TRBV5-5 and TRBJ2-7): DAGVTQSPTHLIKTRGQQVTLRCSPISGHKSVSWYQQVLGQGPQFIFQYYEKEERGRGNFPDRFSARQFPNYSSELNVNALLLGDSALYLCASSSHKFITLGYEQYFGPGTRLTVT.

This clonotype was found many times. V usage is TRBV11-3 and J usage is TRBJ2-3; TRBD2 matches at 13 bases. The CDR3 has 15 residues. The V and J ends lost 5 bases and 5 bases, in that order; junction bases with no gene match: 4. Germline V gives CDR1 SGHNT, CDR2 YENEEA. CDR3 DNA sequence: TGTGCCAGCAGCAAACTAGCGGGAGGGGGAGATACGCAGTATTTT. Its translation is CASSKLAGGGDTQYF. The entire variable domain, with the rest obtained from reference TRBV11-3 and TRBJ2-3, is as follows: EAGVVQSPRYKIIEKKQPVAFWCNPISGHNTLYWYLQNLGQGPELLIRYENEEAVDDSQLPKDRFSAERLKGVDSTLKIQPAELGDSAVYLCASSKLAGGGDTQYFGPGTRLTVL.

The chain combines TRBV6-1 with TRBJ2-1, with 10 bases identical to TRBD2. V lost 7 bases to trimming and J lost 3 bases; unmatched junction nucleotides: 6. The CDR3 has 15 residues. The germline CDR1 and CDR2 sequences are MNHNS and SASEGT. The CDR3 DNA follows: TGTGCCAGCAATAAAGCGGGAGGGGACTACAATGAGCAGTTCTTC. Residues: CASNKAGGDYNEQFF.

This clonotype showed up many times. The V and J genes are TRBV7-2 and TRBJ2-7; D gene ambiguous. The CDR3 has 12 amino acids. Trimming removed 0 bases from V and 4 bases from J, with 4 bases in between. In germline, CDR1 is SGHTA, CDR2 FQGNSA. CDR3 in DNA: TGTGCCAGCAGCTTAGCGCGTTACGAGCAGTACTTC. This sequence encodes CASSLARYEQYF.

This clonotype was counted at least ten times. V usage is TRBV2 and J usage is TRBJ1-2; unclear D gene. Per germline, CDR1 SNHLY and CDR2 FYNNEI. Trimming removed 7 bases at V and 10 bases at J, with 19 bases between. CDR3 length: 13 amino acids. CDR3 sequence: CASTLIGHSIYTF. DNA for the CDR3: TGTGCCAGCACCTTAATAGGGCATTCGATCTACACCTTC.

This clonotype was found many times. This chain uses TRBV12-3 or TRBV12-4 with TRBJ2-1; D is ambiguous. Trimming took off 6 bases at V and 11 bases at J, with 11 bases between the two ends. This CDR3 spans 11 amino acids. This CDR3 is CASSLGPQQFF. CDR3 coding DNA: TGTGCCAGCAGCCTTGGACCACAGCAGTTCTTC.

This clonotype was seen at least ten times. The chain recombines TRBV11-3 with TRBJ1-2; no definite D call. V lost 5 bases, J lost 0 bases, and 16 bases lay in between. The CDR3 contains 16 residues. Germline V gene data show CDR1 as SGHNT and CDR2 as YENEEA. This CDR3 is CASSRTLLTTNYGYTF. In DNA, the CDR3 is TGTGCCAGCAGCCGTACTCTTCTTACTACTAACTATGGCTACACCTTC.

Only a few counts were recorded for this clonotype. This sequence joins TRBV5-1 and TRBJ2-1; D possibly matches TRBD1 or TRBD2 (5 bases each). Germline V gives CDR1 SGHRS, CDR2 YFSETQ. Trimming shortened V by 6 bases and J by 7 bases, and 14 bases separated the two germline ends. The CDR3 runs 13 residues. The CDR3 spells CASTPPGANEQFF. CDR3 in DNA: TGCGCCAGCACCCCTCCCGGGGCGAATGAGCAGTTCTTC.

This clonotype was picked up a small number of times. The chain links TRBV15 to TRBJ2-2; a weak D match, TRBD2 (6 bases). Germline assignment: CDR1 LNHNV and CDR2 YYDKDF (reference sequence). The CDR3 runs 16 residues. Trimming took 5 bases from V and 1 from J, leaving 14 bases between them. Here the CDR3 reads CATSEGTRMNTGELFF. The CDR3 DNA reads TGTGCCACCAGCGAGGGGACTCGTATGAACACCGGGGAGCTGTTTTTT. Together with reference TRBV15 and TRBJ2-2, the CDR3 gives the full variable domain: DAMVIQNPRYQVTQFGKPVTLSCSQTLNHNVMYWYQQKSSQAPKLLFHYYDKDFNNEADTPDNFQSRRPNTSFCFLDIRSPGLGDTAMYLCATSEGTRMNTGELFFGEGSRLTVL.

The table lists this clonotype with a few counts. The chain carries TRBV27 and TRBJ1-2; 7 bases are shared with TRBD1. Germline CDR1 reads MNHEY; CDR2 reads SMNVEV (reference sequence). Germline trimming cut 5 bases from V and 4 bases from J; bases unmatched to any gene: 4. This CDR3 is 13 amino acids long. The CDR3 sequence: CASSKQGSYGYTF. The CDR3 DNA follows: TGTGCCAGCAGTAAACAGGGGTCCTATGGCTACACCTTC.

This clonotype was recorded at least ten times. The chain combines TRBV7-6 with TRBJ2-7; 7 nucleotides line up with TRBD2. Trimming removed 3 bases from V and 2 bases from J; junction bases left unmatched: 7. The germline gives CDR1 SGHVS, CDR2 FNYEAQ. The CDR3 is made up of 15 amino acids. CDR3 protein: CASSFLAGDTYEQYF. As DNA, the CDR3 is TGTGCCAGCAGCTTCTTAGCGGGTGATACCTACGAGCAGTACTTC. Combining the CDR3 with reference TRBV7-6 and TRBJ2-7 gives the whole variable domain GAGVSQSPRYKVTKRGQDVALRCDPISGHVSLYWYRQALGQGPEFLTYFNYEAQQDKSGLPNDRFSAERPEGSISTLTIQRTEQRDSAMYRCASSFLAGDTYEQYFGPGTRLTVT.

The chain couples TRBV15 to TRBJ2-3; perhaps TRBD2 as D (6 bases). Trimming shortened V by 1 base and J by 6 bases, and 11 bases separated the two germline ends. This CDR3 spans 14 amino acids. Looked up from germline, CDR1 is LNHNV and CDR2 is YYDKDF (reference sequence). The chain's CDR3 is CATSRGGGTDTQYF. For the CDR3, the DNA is TGTGCCACCAGCAGAGGAGGAGGGACTGATACGCAGTATTTT.

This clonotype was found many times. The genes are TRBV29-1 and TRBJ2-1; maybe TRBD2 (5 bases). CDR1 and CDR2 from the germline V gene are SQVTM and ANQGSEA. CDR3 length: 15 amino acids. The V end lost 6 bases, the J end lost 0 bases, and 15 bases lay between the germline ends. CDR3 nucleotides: TGCAGCGTAGAGGGCAGGTCCTTCTCCTACAATGAGCAGTTCTTC. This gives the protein CSVEGRSFSYNEQFF.